The 2 T cell receptor beta chains below come from one sample, sequenced in a study of spatial heterogeneity in lung cancer. From the 5' RACE reads, TCRdb called clonotypes with MiXCR, one entry per CDR3 protein. The table has about 230 distinct CDR3 sequences, around three fifths seen once; the top ten hold about 31%. Time point noted: blood at routine non-recurrence follow-up after resection. The specimen comprised PBMCs, sampled at follow-up. The receptors here all came from a female donor with early-stage non-small cell lung cancer.

As for this clonotype: At one end, the junction sequence differs from germline, possibly due to a read error. Since it is a stray read in a library aimed at alpha chains, this beta chain has a size that is not meaningful. The V and J genes are TRBV27 and TRBJ1-2; 9 bases fit TRBD1. The CDR3 contains 14 residues. CDR1 is MNHEY and CDR2 is SMNVEV in the germline V gene (reference sequence). The CDR3: CVSRKDRGGYGYTF. The DNA of the CDR3 is TGTGTCAGCAGGAAGGACAGGGGAGGGTATGGCTACACCTTC.

This clonotype is deemed hyperexpanded. Found in a library prepared for alpha chains, this beta chain is an off-target read, and its abundance has little meaning. J is TRBJ2-3 and V is TRBV7-2; possibly TRBD1 for D (7 bases). Per the germline V gene, CDR1 is SGHTA and CDR2 is FQGNSA. V was trimmed by 7 bases and J by 6 bases, leaving 23 bases between them. CDR3 size: 16 residues. The CDR3 nucleotides are TGTGCCAGCACCCCAGGGGGGCCCCGGCGGTTGGATACGCAGTATTTT. This sequence encodes CASTPGGPRRLDTQYF.